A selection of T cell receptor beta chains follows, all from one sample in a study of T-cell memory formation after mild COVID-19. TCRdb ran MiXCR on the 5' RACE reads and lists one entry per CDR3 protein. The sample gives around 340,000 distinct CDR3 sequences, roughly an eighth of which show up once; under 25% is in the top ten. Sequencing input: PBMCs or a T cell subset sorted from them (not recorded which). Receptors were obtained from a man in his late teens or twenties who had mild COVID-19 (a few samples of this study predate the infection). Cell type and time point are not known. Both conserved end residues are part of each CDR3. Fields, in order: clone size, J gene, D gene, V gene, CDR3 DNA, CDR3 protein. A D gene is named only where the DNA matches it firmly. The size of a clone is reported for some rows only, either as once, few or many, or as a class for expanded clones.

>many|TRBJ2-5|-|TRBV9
TGTGCCAGCAGCGTAGACGGAGCTTCAGGGGAGACCCAGTACTTC
CASSVDGASGETQYF
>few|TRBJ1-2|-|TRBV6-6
TGTGCCAGCACCCGACTTGATGGCTACACCTTC
CASTRLDGYTF
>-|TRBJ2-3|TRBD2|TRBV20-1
TGCAGTGCCCCTACTAGTCTAGCGGGGGCCACAGATACGCAGTATTTT
CSAPTSLAGATDTQYF
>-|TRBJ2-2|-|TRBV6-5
TGTGCCAGCAGTGCTACTTACGGGGAGCTGTTTTTT
CASSATYGELFF
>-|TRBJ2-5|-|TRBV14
TGTGCCAGCAGCCAAGGAAGCGGGTGGCGCCCGAGGGAGACCCAGTACTTC
CASSQGSGWRPRETQYF
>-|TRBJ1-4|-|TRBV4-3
TGCGCCAGCAGCCGTAGGAACCGACGGGATGAAAAACTGTTTTTT
CASSRRNRRDEKLFF
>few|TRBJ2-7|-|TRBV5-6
TGTGCCAGCAGCTTGGGCTGGGAAGCCTACGAGCAGTACTTC
CASSLGWEAYEQYF
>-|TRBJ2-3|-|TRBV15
TGTGCCACCAGCAGAGAAAGGGGGGCAGATACGCAGTATTTT
CATSRERGADTQYF
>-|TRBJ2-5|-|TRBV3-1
TGTGCCAGCAGCCAATCCCGAGAGACCCAGTACTTC
CASSQSRETQYF
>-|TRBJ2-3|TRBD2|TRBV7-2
TGTGCCAGCACCCTCCTCGGGGGAGGGGCAGATACGCAGTATTTT
CASTLLGGGADTQYF
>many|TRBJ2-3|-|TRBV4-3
TGCGCCAGCAGCCAAGAAGGATTCACAGATACGCAGTATTTT
CASSQEGFTDTQYF
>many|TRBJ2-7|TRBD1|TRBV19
TGTGCCAGTAGTTGGGGGACAGATAGCTCCTACGAGCAGTACTTC
CASSWGTDSSYEQYF
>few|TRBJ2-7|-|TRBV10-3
TGTGCCATCAGTGGCTACGGACAAGTTGTGGAAGAGCAGTACTTC
CAISGYGQVVEEQYF
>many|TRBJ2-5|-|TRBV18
TGTGCCAGCTCACCACCCGCCAGGGAGGAGACCCAGTACTTC
CASSPPAREETQYF
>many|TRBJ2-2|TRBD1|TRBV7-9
TGTGCCAGCAGCTTACAGGGGGCCGGCACCGGGGAGCTGTTTTTT
CASSLQGAGTGELFF
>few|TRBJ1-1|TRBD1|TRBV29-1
TGCAGCGTTGACCAACAGGGGACTGAAGCTTTCTTT
CSVDQQGTEAFF
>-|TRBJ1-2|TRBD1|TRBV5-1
TGCGCCAGCAGGCGGACAGGCCCCCGATTTAACTATGGCTACACCTTC
CASRRTGPRFNYGYTF
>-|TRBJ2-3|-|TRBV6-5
TGTGCCAGCAGTTACTTAGGGGCCACCCAGGATACGCAGTATTTT
CASSYLGATQDTQYF